These 19 T cell receptor beta chains were all obtained from the same sample, sequenced in a study of blood T cell repertoires in COVID-19. Clones were sequenced by immunoSEQ multiplex PCR, and TCRdb holds only the in-frame ones, with some missing. The sample contains about 88,000 clones, roughly 90% of which appear only once. The sequenced sample consisted of peripheral blood. All receptors come from a man between 60 and 70 years old with acute or convalescent COVID-19.

A note on this clone: Compared with germline, one end of the junction differs, possibly owing to a read error. The rearrangement joins TRBV15 to TRBJ2-5; TRBD1 is a possible D gene (6 bases). Germline lookup yields CDR1 LNHNV and CDR2 YYDKDF (reference sequence). The CDR3 extends over 13 amino acids. CDR3 region: CATSTGRTASLDF. The CDR3 coding sequence is TGTGCCACCAGCACCGGCCGGACAGCTTCCTTGGACTTC.

This rearrangement joins TRBV5-5 to TRBJ1-1, with 9 bases lining up with TRBD1. The CDR3 sequence is 14 residues long. V dropped 4 bases and J dropped 1; count of bases not matched to a gene: 2. Germline V gene data show CDR1 as SGHKS and CDR2 as YYEKEE (reference sequence). This chain's CDR3 is CASSRQGGNTEAFF. In DNA, the CDR3 is TGTGCCAGCAGCCGACAGGGGGGGAACACTGAAGCTTTCTTT.

J is TRBJ1-1 and V is TRBV20-1; D possibly corresponds to TRBD1 (5 bases). This CDR3 comprises 11 residues. Germline values: CDR1 DFQATT, CDR2 SNEGSKA (reference sequence). Trimming stripped 6 bases from V and 5 bases from J, with 10 bases between. The CDR3 reads CSASRETEAFF. CDR3 bases: TGCAGTGCCTCCAGGGAAACTGAAGCTTTCTTT.

This rearrangement joins TRBV11-2 to TRBJ1-1; TRBD1 is a possible D gene (5 bases). Trimming left V 1 base short and J 5 bases short, with 11 bases between. Germline assignment: CDR1 SGHAT and CDR2 FQNNGV. This CDR3 spans 14 amino acids. The CDR3 here is CASSLGAGLTEAFF. The CDR3 nucleotides are TGTGCCAGCAGCTTAGGAGCAGGGTTGACTGAAGCTTTCTTT.

The J gene is TRBJ2-7, the V gene TRBV10-3, with D tentatively TRBD2 (6 bases). The CDR3 contains 14 residues. From germline, CDR1 is ENHRY and CDR2 SYGVKD. V lost 6 bases and J 1 base, leaving 13 bases between the germline ends. The CDR3 loop is CAIRLTSLSYEQYF. CDR3 nucleotides: TGTGCCATCAGACTGACTAGTCTATCCTACGAGCAGTACTTC.

This clone was seen just once. The CDR3 region is CASSLNRGVGETQYF. The CDR3 DNA follows: TGTGCCAGCAGTCTGAACAGGGGGGTGGGAGAGACCCAGTACTTC. This chain links TRBV2 with TRBJ2-5; 8 bases map to TRBD1. Germline lookup yields CDR1 SNHLY and CDR2 FYNNEI. Losses at the gene ends were 5 bases for V and 4 bases for J; bases not matched to a gene: 9. This CDR3 is 15 amino acids long.

This chain connects TRBV5-1 to TRBJ2-7, with 7 bases fitting TRBD1. The V gene's germline CDR1 is SGHRS and CDR2 YFSETQ. There are 15 residues in the CDR3. V was clipped by 5 bases and J by 5 bases; unmatched bases: 13. Here the CDR3 DNA reads TGCGCCAGCAGGTACAACAGGGGACCTCTCCACGAGCAGTACTTC. Amino acids: CASRYNRGPLHEQYF.

The rearrangement joins TRBV3-1 (or the pseudogene TRBV3-2) to TRBJ2-1; a possible D gene is TRBD2 (6 bases). The V and J ends lost 4 bases and 2 bases respectively, with 12 bases between them. The CDR3 extends over 15 amino acids. From germline, CDR1 is LGHDT and CDR2 YNNKEL (reference sequence). CDR3 amino acids: CASSPGDSTYNEQFF. Here the CDR3 DNA reads TGTGCCAGCAGCCCCGGGGACTCAACCTACAATGAGCAGTTCTTC.

The chain recombines TRBV19 with TRBJ2-7, with 12 bases identical to TRBD2. The ends lost 5 bases at V and 2 bases at J; junction bases unmatched: 10. The CDR3 extends over 17 amino acids. Germline CDR1 and CDR2: LNHDA and SQIVND (reference sequence). DNA of the CDR3: TGTGCCAGTAGTCCCCAGAATGGACTAGCGGGACCCTACGAGCAGTACTTC. It yields the protein CASSPQNGLAGPYEQYF.

The V gene is TRBV9, the J gene TRBJ2-3, with a tentative D call TRBD2 (5 bases). The CDR3 covers 15 residues. V lost 3 bases and J 2 bases, leaving 13 bases between the germline ends. Germline lookup yields CDR1 SGDLS and CDR2 YYNGEE. CDR3: CASSGSSSYTDTQYF. The CDR3 DNA follows: TGTGCCAGCAGCGGAAGTTCTAGCTACACAGATACGCAGTATTTT.

The J gene is TRBJ2-7, the V gene TRBV29-1; D gene unclear. From germline, CDR1 is SQVTM and CDR2 ANQGSEA. V dropped 6 bases and J dropped 5 bases, with 14 bases sitting between them. The CDR3 contains 12 residues. The DNA for the CDR3 is TGCAGCGTGCTGACGGTAAGCGACGAGCAGTACTTC. Its translation: CSVLTVSDEQYF.

The V call is TRBV29-1, the J call TRBJ2-5; the D is unclear. Germline V gene data show CDR1 as SQVTM and CDR2 as ANQGSEA. The CDR3 has 14 residues. V was clipped by 3 bases and J by 0 bases, with 11 bases between them. The CDR3 reads CSVESRGDQETQYF. The CDR3 DNA sequence: TGCAGCGTTGAGAGTCGCGGAGACCAAGAGACCCAGTACTTC.

The CDR3 DNA reads as TGTGCCAGCAGAGACAGGGCAGTTCCTGAAGCTTTCTTT. It codes for CASRDRAVPEAFF. The chain has TRBV19 and TRBJ1-1, with 7 bases that match TRBD1. With 9 bases clipped from V and 6 bases from J, the junction kept 10 bases outside the gene matches. The CDR3 is 13 amino acids. The germline CDR1 and CDR2 sequences are LNHDA and SQIVND (reference sequence).

The rearrangement joins TRBV12-3 or TRBV12-4 to TRBJ1-1; a possible D gene is TRBD1 (5 bases). The V end was cut by 3 bases, the J end by 8 bases, with 10 bases between. This CDR3 has 12 amino acids. The CDR3 loop is CASSLAGQEAFF. The CDR3 DNA reads as TGTGCCAGCAGTTTGGCAGGACAAGAAGCTTTCTTT.

V is TRBV6-5 and J is TRBJ1-5; perhaps TRBD1 as D (6 bases). Deletions cut 8 bases from V and 9 bases from J, with 17 bases between. The CDR3 sequence is 13 residues long. Germline CDR1 is MNHEY and CDR2 is SVGAGI. CDR3 sequence (DNA): TGTGCCAGCCGCAGGGGTTTCCGGGGGCCCCAGCATTTT. Protein sequence: CASRRGFRGPQHF.

This clone was picked up one time. The rearrangement links TRBV9 to TRBJ1-2, with D hard to call. Germline assignment: CDR1 SGDLS and CDR2 YYNGEE. Trimming cost V 2 bases and J 1 base, with 9 bases left between them. The CDR3 consists of 14 residues. DNA for the CDR3: TGTGCCAGCAGCGTGGGCAGTATTAACTATGGCTACACCTTC. Encoded protein: CASSVGSINYGYTF.

This clone was observed a single time. The V gene is TRBV4-1, the J gene TRBJ2-7; 8 bases line up with TRBD2. The CDR3 covers 14 residues. Looked up from germline, CDR1 is MGHRA and CDR2 is YSYEKL. V was pared by 6 bases and J by 2 bases, with 6 bases of the junction left unmatched. CDR3 in DNA: TGCGCCAGCAGTCAGACTAGCGTAACCTACGAGCAGTACTTC. Residues: CASSQTSVTYEQYF.

This chain connects TRBV18 to TRBJ2-1, with D unresolved. The V end was cut by 3 bases, the J end by 9 bases, with 12 bases between. Germline V gene data show CDR1 as KGHSH and CDR2 as LQKENI. This CDR3 spans 13 amino acids. The CDR3 spells CASSPGLRVEQFF. For the CDR3, the DNA is TGTGCCAGCTCACCGGGCCTCCGTGTTGAGCAGTTCTTC.

The rearrangement joins TRBV29-1 to TRBJ2-3, with D possibly being TRBD2 (5 bases). Germline values: CDR1 SQVTM, CDR2 ANQGSEA. The CDR3 consists of 14 residues. V gave up 5 bases and J gave up 1 base, with 13 bases separating them. In DNA, the CDR3 is TGCAGCGTTCAAGTGGACTGGCGCACAGATACGCAGTATTTT. This translates into CSVQVDWRTDTQYF.